This T cell receptor (beta chain) derives from a study of T cell repertoires in cytomegalovirus infection. On the study more broadly: Public TCR beta signatures indicated both CMV infection and matching HLA type.

The table lists this clonotype with a few counts. Its antigen is undetermined. TCRdb analysed the reads with MiXCR anew, one entry per CDR3 protein. The sample lists about 60,000 distinct CDR3 sequences; 25% to 40% were seen once. CDR3 length: 13 amino acids. The germline V gene has CDR1 SGHNT and CDR2 YYREEE (reference sequence). Trimming shortened V by 2 bases and J by 6 bases, and 11 bases separated the two germline ends. Study-level findings and limits: CMV-specific TCR beta clonotypes restricted by HLA-C dominated the ex vivo response.

The chain is built from TRBV5-4 and TRBJ1-2, with D possibly matching TRBD1 (5 bases). This TCR was recovered from a human donor in good health (CMV status not recorded). Some clones in this sample may be carry-over from other donors' samples. The specimen sequenced was PBMCs, sequenced either directly or after in vitro stimulation (not recorded which). The CDR3 loop is CASSFSRGHGYTF. In DNA form, the CDR3 reads TGTGCCAGCAGCTTCTCAAGGGGTCATGGCTACACCTTC. The full variable domain, rest sourced from reference TRBV5-4 and TRBJ1-2, is ETGVTQSPTHLIKTRGQQVTLRCSSQSGHNTVSWYQQALGQGPQFIFQYYREEENGRGNFPPRFSGLQFPNYSSELNVNALELDDSALYLCASSFSRGHGYTFGSGTRLTVV.